This section outlines one TCR beta chain sequence together with its context. Its antigen is as yet unknown. The germline V gene encodes CDR1 MDHEN and CDR2 SYDVKM. V was pared by 4 bases and J by 8 bases, with 13 bases of the junction left unmatched. This CDR3 contains 15 residues. This record belongs to a study of early T cells in non-severe SARS-CoV-2 infection. Overall study context: Sequencing of bulk RNA from unsorted whole blood was done, without chain pairing.

cDNA molecules, individually, were tagged with unique molecular identifiers. TCRdb analysed the 5' RACE reads with MiXCR anew, one entry per CDR3 protein. The repertoire has around 50,000 distinct CDR3 sequences, under 14% of them found once; the top ten carry approximately 10%. Study findings and constraints: VDJdb matching skewed toward anti-spike CD8 responses, missing private and CD4 specificities.

The sequencing input was whole blood. This chain links TRBV28 with TRBJ1-2, with 7 bases aligning to TRBD1. The source of this sequence is an adult who was a healthcare worker with PCR-confirmed SARS-CoV-2 infection or an uninfected control (not recorded which). CDR3 DNA sequence: TGTGCCAGCAGTTCCGTGACAGGGCAAGGTAAAGGCTACACCTTC. This codes for CASSSVTGQGKGYTF.